This is a list of T cell receptor beta chains from one sample in a study of regulatory T cells in long-lasting Graves disease. TCRdb re-called the multiplex PCR reads through MiXCR, storing one row per CDR3 protein. The sample lists 400,000 to 500,000 distinct CDR3 sequences, approximately 16% seen once, with about 8.2% in the top ten. A further study also used this sample, focusing on T cells in Graves' hyperthyroidism and ophthalmopathy.

The material was peripheral blood mononuclear cells (PBMCs), obtained at new diagnosis, from a patient treated with antithyroid drugs. All receptors come from a woman in her forties with Graves disease. Each CDR3 is given without its conserved first and last residue. Fields, in order: J gene, V gene, CDR3 protein.

TRBJ2-3	TRBV12-3/TRBV12-4	ASSPSNAGVGTDTQY
.	TRBV11-3	ASSLVALADYEQY
TRBJ2-7	TRBV5-4	ASSLALRGTYEQY
TRBJ2-3	TRBV27	ASKYTSGTYTDTQY
TRBJ2-2	TRBV27	ASSLYLTGGENTGELF
TRBJ2-7	TRBV15	ATSRDYGGGSSLEQY
TRBJ2-5	TRBV24-1	ATSDLGSGREETQY
TRBJ2-5	TRBV28	ASRQRGGLQETQY
TRBJ1-4	TRBV2	ASSVLRRNEKLF
TRBJ1-4	TRBV13	ASSLSSMTNEKLF
TRBJ2-7	TRBV6-5	ASSYSVTVYEQY
TRBJ2-6	TRBV24-1	ATSESRTGVGSANVLT
TRBJ1-1	TRBV28	ASSSGPGQEEAF
TRBJ1-6	TRBV7-6	ASSPRGRVD
TRBJ2-3	TRBV20-1	SARSWASSTDTQY
TRBJ2-7	TRBV28	ASSLRDRAKY
TRBJ2-7	TRBV4-2	ASSQDYQSSYEQY
TRBJ2-7	TRBV7-2	ASSRDPFSYEQY
TRBJ1-6	TRBV6-5	ASSYGRDTLH
TRBJ2-7	TRBV5-4	ASSPWGANEQY
TRBJ1-1	TRBV20-1	SASSGFEMNTEAF
TRBJ1-3	TRBV5-1	ASSLGLDSGNTIY
TRBJ2-1	TRBV19	ASSMLGVQF
TRBJ1-2	TRBV28	ASSFFRGRNIYGYT
TRBJ2-4	TRBV19	ASSWGGRKY
TRBJ2-7	TRBV2	ASSEPPGLAGNSYEQY
TRBJ1-4	TRBV3-1	ASSQDADSQRGKLF
TRBJ1-3	TRBV19	ASSFSGTGSGNTIY
TRBJ2-7	TRBV6-2/TRBV6-3	ASSRGAYEQY
TRBJ1-2	TRBV7-9	ASSLVGQGAYGYT
TRBJ2-1	TRBV28	ASSLFRGTSGSNEQF
TRBJ1-5	TRBV12-3/TRBV12-4	ASSPGGVYSNQPQH
TRBJ2-1	TRBV5-1	ASSFGTESSYNEQF
TRBJ2-3	TRBV24-1	ATSDNTGADTDTQY
TRBJ2-5	TRBV10-3	AISESQLVQY
TRBJ2-3	TRBV18	ASSEGSGRGDTQY
TRBJ2-1	TRBV18	ASSPPAGGGDEQF
TRBJ2-2	TRBV19	ASSIVVDTGELF
TRBJ2-1	TRBV3-2	AGGSRLLAGEGLHNEQL
TRBJ1-6	TRBV7-9	ASSLGDWLLH
TRBJ1-4	TRBV7-9	ASSQGQNNEKLF
TRBJ1-3	TRBV7-8	ASSPGHPGSLPGNTIY
TRBJ1-6	TRBV5-1	ASSSSGGDYNSPLH
TRBJ2-1	TRBV6-9	ASSYGLPSEQF